The entry that follows covers one T cell receptor (beta chain) sequence. The table lists this clone with many counts. The antigen this receptor binds is unknown. No qualities accompany the bases; no much larger clone lies one base away. The immunoSEQ Assay, a bias-controlled multiplex PCR, was used to amplify TCRbeta CDR3 regions from genomic DNA. In the paper's pipeline: The number of nucleated cells in each sample was estimated by amplification of reference gene primers within the assay. To quantify the absolute abundance of each unique TCRbeta CDR3 rearrangement, sequence reads were collapsed and filtered. For each sample, productive Simpson clonality was calculated as the square root of Simpson's diversity index over productive rearrangements. TCRdb's version of the immuneACCESS table is confined to in-frame rearrangements and falls short of the full clone set. An unresolved V gene accounts for under half of the shortfall where checked; the remainder is of unknown origin. D and trimming were read from the DNA, whereas the V and J calls and clone size are those reported in that table. This sample gives 55,000 to 85,000 clones in total; roughly 80% of them show up just once. Roughly 0.83% of the sample rests with the top ten.

This record belongs to a study of blood T cell repertoires in COVID-19 (TCRdb year 2020). As for the study more broadly: Samples from collaborators originated in the United States, Italy and Spain and spanned both the acute and convalescent phases of COVID-19. Subjects who had been exposed to COVID-19, were actively infected with it, or had recovered from it provided the deeply sampled blood TCRbeta repertoires that made up the dataset. Where available, HLA class I and class II types were obtained from metadata supplied by the sample provider rather than from assay-based typing. The material from the prospective study consisted of cDNA or gDNA derived from T cells, B-cell-depleted T cells, or PBMCs. A de-identified subject ID, COVID-19 status, age in years and sex were almost always included in the sample metadata. A freely available public database, intended as a resource for researchers studying the immune response to SARS-CoV-2, is where the repertoires were released. Samples came from the ongoing ImmuneRACE study (first 160 participants) plus 1,254 subjects from 6 global collaborators. What the work shows at the level of the full study, not this receptor alone: The amount of clinical and demographic metadata varied by source and participant and was provided uncurated.

V is trimmed back by 1 base and J by 4 bases, and the junction contains 10 bases that no gene match accounts for. In the germline V gene (reference sequence), CDR1 corresponds to GTSNPN and CDR2 to SVGIG. Reading from cysteine to phenylalanine, the CDR3 counts 15 amino acids. Kept here is only the CDR3 DNA, which spans 45 bases and is read in frame from base 1. The collaborating institutions used their own protocols to collect whole blood in K2EDTA tubes. Collaborator samples were shipped for TCRbeta analysis as frozen whole blood, isolated PBMCs, or DNA extracted from either sample type. The chain joins TRBV30 to TRBJ2-7, with 7 middle bases fitting TRBD1. The specimen sequenced was peripheral blood. This clonotype was obtained from a woman in her 70s with acute or convalescent COVID-19. The DNA reads TGTGCCTGGAGTGCGGCCCAGGGGGTCATTTACGAGCAGTACTTC. It encodes CAWSAAQGVIYEQYF.